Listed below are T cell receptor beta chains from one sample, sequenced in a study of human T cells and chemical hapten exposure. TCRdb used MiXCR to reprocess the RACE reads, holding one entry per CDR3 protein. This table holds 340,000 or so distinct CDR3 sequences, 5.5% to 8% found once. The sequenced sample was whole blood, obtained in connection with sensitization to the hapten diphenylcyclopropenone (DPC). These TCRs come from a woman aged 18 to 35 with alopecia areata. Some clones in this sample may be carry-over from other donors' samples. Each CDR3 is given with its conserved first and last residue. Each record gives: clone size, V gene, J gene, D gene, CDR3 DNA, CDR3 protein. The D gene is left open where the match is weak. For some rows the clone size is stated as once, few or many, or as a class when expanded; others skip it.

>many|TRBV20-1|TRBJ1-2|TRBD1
TGCAGTGCCCACGGGACAGGGGGGTCTGGCTACACCTTC
CSAHGTGGSGYTF
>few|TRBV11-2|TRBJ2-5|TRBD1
TGTGCCAGCAGAAGTCATACAGGGGTTCAAGAGACCCAGTACTTC
CASRSHTGVQETQYF
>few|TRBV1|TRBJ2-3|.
TGCACCAGCAGGGCGGTAACTAGCACAGATACGCAGTATTTT
CTSRAVTSTDTQYF
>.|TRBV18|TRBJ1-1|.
TGTGCCAGCTCACCCCCGACGGGAGGTAGGACTGAAGCTTTCTTT
CASSPPTGGRTEAFF
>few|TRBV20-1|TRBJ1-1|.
TGCAGTGCCCCCGCCCCAGCGAACACTGAAGCTTTCTTT
CSAPAPANTEAFF
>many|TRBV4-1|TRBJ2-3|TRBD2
TGCGCCAGCAGCCAGGGACTAGTCCATCTACAAGGAATGCAGTATTTT
CASSQGLVHLQGMQYF
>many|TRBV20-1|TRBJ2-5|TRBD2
TGCAGTGCTAGATTCGGGACTAGCGGGGGGGCGGAGACCCAGTACTTC
CSARFGTSGGAETQYF
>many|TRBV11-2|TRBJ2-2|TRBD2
TGTGCCAGCAGAATTTCGGGAGGGTTCGGGGAGCTGTTTTTT
CASRISGGFGELFF
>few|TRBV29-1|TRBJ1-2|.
TGCAGCGTTGAAGATACAGTGGACTATGGCTACACCTTC
CSVEDTVDYGYTF
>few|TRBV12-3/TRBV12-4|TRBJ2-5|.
TGTGCCAGCAGACCCGGGGCAGGGCGGGAGACCCAGTACTTC
CASRPGAGRETQYF
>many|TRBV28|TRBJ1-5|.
TGTGCCAGCAGTTTTCCCGCACTGGGCAATCAGCCCCAGCATTTT
CASSFPALGNQPQHF
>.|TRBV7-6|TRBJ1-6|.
TGTGCCGTTTCGCCTGGGGGCGAGTCACCCCTCCACTTT
CAVSPGGESPLHF
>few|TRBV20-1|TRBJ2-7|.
TGCAGTGCTAGATCCCGACCCCTACTCTCCTACGAGCAGTACTTC
CSARSRPLLSYEQYF
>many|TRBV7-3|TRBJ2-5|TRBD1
TGTGCCAGCAGCCAACGACAGGGGGTGACCCAGTACTTC
CASSQRQGVTQYF
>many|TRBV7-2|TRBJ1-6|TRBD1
TGTGCCAGCAGCGCGGACAGGGCAGGCTCACCCCTCCACTTT
CASSADRAGSPLHF
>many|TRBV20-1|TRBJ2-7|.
TGCAGTGCTAGATCAACAGGGTATTACGAGCAGTACTTC
CSARSTGYYEQYF
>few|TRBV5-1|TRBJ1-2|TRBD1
TGCGCCAGCAGCTCCGGGACAGGGAGAGAAGGCTACACCTTC
CASSSGTGREGYTF
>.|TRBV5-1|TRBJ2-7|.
TGCGCCAGCAGCACCATAACAGGGTCCCCCTACGAGCAGTACTTC
CASSTITGSPYEQYF
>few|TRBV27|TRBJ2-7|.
TGTGCCAGCAGTTATACCGACAGCGACGAGCAGTACTTC
CASSYTDSDEQYF
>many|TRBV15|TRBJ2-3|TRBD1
TGTGCCACCAGCACTCGGGACAGGTTGATCTATACGCAGTATTTT
CATSTRDRLIYTQYF
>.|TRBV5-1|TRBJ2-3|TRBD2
TGCGCCAGCAGCCCGGGACTAGCGGGGCCTACAGATACGCAGTATTTT
CASSPGLAGPTDTQYF
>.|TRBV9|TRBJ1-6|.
TGTGCCAGCACCAAAGGTTCTTCTAATAATTCACCCCTCCACTTT
CASTKGSSNNSPLHF
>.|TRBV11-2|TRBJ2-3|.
TGTGCCAGCAGATCCCCCGGGGTTCAAGATACGCAGTATTTT
CASRSPGVQDTQYF
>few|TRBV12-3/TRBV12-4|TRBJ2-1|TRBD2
TGTGCCAGCAGTTTAGCGAGCGGGGGGTACAATGAGCAGTTCTTC
CASSLASGGYNEQFF
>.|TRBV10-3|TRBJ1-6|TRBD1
TGTGCCATCAGTGAGCGAGTAGGGACAGACGATAATTCACCCCTCCACTTT
CAISERVGTDDNSPLHF
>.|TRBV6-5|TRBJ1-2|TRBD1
TGTGCCAGCGTGCCCAGGGGGGGAAGCTATGGCTACACCTTC
CASVPRGGSYGYTF
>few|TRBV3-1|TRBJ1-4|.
TGTGCCAGCAGCACCCTGTCGGGGACTAATGAAAAACTGTTTTTT
CASSTLSGTNEKLFF
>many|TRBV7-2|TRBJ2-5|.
TGTGCCAGCAGCCCGATGGCGCAGAGCCAAGAGACCCAGTACTTC
CASSPMAQSQETQYF
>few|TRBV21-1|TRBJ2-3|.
TGTGCCAGCAAATCAGATACGCAGTATTTT
CASKSDTQYF
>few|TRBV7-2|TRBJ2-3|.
TGTGCCAGCACCCGCATACTTTATGATACGCAGTATTTT
CASTRILYDTQYF
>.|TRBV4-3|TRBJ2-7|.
TGCGCCAGCAGCCAAGTCGGGGCGGGGAATTACGAGCAGTACTTC
CASSQVGAGNYEQYF
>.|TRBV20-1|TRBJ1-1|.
TGCAGTGCTAGAGATTTGGCGGGCATGAACACTGAAGCTTTCTTT
CSARDLAGMNTEAFF
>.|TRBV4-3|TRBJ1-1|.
TGCGCCAGCAGCCAAGAGACGGGCACTGAAGCTTTCTTT
CASSQETGTEAFF